Listed below are T cell receptor beta chains from one sample, sequenced in a study of identical twins. TCRdb recomputed calls from the 5' RACE reads with MiXCR, one row per CDR3 protein. The sample holds 450,000 or so distinct CDR3 sequences; approximately 14% are singletons and the top ten take about 0.54%. The same sample was also studied in work on yellow fever vaccine responses in identical twins.

Material for sequencing was CD4+ T cells sorted from blood. These receptors came from a woman aged 18 to 35 in good health. CDR3s include the opening cysteine and the closing phenylalanine or tryptophan. D genes are given only for firm matches. The size field is filled for only some rows; it gives once, few, many or a size class.

V	D	size	J	DNA	CDR3
TRBV29-1	TRBD1	many	TRBJ1-1	TGCAGCGTTGCTATCACTGTACAGGGGCGAGCTTTCTTT	CSVAITVQGRAFF
TRBV5-6	TRBD2	NA	TRBJ2-1	TGTGCCAGCAGCTTGGGACTAGCGGGGGGTCAACTCTACAATGAGCAGTTCTTC	CASSLGLAGGQLYNEQFF
TRBV7-8	TRBD2	NA	TRBJ2-7	TGTGCCAGCAGCCCGCGACCCCCAGCGGGGGCCTCCTACGAGCAGTACTTC	CASSPRPPAGASYEQYF
TRBV4-3	NA	NA	TRBJ2-5	TGCGCCAGCAGCCCCCGGACGGGGTCCCAAGAGACCCAGTACTTC	CASSPRTGSQETQYF
TRBV27	NA	few	TRBJ2-7	TGTGCCAGCAGTTGTACCTACGAGCAGTACTTC	CASSCTYEQYF
TRBV27	NA	NA	TRBJ2-3	TGTGCCAGCGCCTCGTGGGGATCAGCTCGAACGGAAGATACGCAGTATTTT	CASASWGSARTEDTQYF
TRBV5-4	NA	few	TRBJ1-5	TGTGCCCTTCAGGAACGGCAATTTTGGAATCAGCCCCAGCATTTT	CALQERQFWNQPQHF
TRBV4-2	TRBD2	NA	TRBJ2-1	TGTGCCAGCAGCCAAGATCAGCGGGACGCGAACTTCAATGAGCAGTTCTTC	CASSQDQRDANFNEQFF
TRBV28	TRBD2	NA	TRBJ2-3	TGTGCCAGCAGTGAAAGGGGACTAAACACAGATACGCAGTATTTT	CASSERGLNTDTQYF
TRBV3-1	NA	NA	TRBJ2-7	TGTGCCAGCAGCCAAGTCGGCAGGGGAGGCGACGAGCAGTACTTC	CASSQVGRGGDEQYF
TRBV6-1	TRBD1	NA	TRBJ2-2	TGTGCCAGCAAAACAGGGGGCGGCACCGGGGAGCTGTTTTTT	CASKTGGGTGELFF
TRBV28	TRBD2	few	TRBJ2-3	TGTGCCAGCAGTTTAGGCCTAGCGGGAGCAGATACGCAGTATTTT	CASSLGLAGADTQYF
TRBV25-1	NA	many	TRBJ2-7	TGTGCCAGCAGGGGGGCAGGATCCTCCTACGAGCAGTACTTC	CASRGAGSSYEQYF
TRBV15	NA	few	TRBJ1-5	TGTGCCACCAGCAGAGATCCGAGACAGGACGGTTATAATCAGCCCCAGCATTTT	CATSRDPRQDGYNQPQHF
TRBV21-1	NA	few	TRBJ2-7	TGTGCCAGCAGCCCCCGGCAGCGGGTCTCCTACGAGCAGTACTTC	CASSPRQRVSYEQYF
TRBV18	NA	few	TRBJ1-1	TGTGCCAGCTCACCCGGGGGTATGAACACTGAAGCTTTCTTT	CASSPGGMNTEAFF
TRBV29-1	TRBD1	many	TRBJ2-5	TGCAGCGTTCGGGACAGATCTAGAGAGACCCAGTACTTC	CSVRDRSRETQYF
TRBV27	NA	NA	TRBJ1-1	TGTGCCAGCAGTTTTGGGATTTTGAACACTGAAGCTTTCTTT	CASSFGILNTEAFF
TRBV20-1	TRBD2	few	TRBJ2-7	TGCAGTTTGACTAGCGGGAGGTACGAGCAGTACTTC	CSLTSGRYEQYF
TRBV7-2	TRBD1	few	TRBJ2-7	TGTGCCAGCAGCCCGAATCCGGGACAGAGTTACGCCTACGAGCAGTACTTC	CASSPNPGQSYAYEQYF
TRBV12-3/TRBV12-4	NA	many	TRBJ1-4	TGTGCCAGCAGTTTTTCGGTCACTACCGAAAAACTGTTTTTT	CASSFSVTTEKLFF
TRBV5-1	NA	NA	TRBJ1-1	TGCGCCAGCAGCTTGGTGACGGAGAACACTGAAGCTTTCTTT	CASSLVTENTEAFF
TRBV6-1	TRBD1	NA	TRBJ2-7	TGTGCCAGCAGGGGACAGATGACATTGATGGAGCAGTACTTC	CASRGQMTLMEQYF
TRBV6-2/TRBV6-3	TRBD2	NA	TRBJ2-7	TGTGCCAGCAGCCTTGAACCGGGACTAGCGGATGCCGAGCAGTACTTC	CASSLEPGLADAEQYF
TRBV5-1	NA	many	TRBJ1-4	TGCGCCAGCAGCCCGCCCGAGTATGAAGAAAAACTGTTTTTT	CASSPPEYEEKLFF
TRBV4-1	TRBD1	NA	TRBJ2-7	TGCGCCAGCAGCCCCATTGGGGGACAGGCTTTCAACGAGCAGTACTTC	CASSPIGGQAFNEQYF
TRBV25-1	TRBD1	few	TRBJ2-7	TGTGCCAGCAGGGGACAGGGAGCGATTAACGAGCAGTACTTC	CASRGQGAINEQYF
TRBV14	TRBD2	NA	TRBJ2-3	TGTGCCAGCAGCCAAGAGAAGCGGGAGTTGTCAGATACGCAGTATTTT	CASSQEKRELSDTQYF
TRBV3-1	TRBD2	NA	TRBJ2-1	TGTGCCAGCAGCACAATTCGAAATGAGCGGGGGGCCAATGAGCAGTTCTTC	CASSTIRNERGANEQFF
TRBV25-1	NA	NA	TRBJ2-7	TGTGCCGCCGGGCGCACCTACGAGCAGTACTTC	CAAGRTYEQYF
TRBV5-1	NA	NA	TRBJ2-7	TGCGCCAGCAGCTTTACAAGGGACCGATCCTACGAGCAGTACTTC	CASSFTRDRSYEQYF
TRBV13	NA	once	TRBJ2-4	TGTGCCAGCAGCTCCCCCCGACGGGCCATTCAGTACTTC	CASSSPRRAIQYF
TRBV5-1	TRBD2	NA	TRBJ2-5	TGCGCCAGCAGCTTGGCGTCGGGTAGCGGGAGAACAGAGACCCAGTACTTC	CASSLASGSGRTETQYF
TRBV3-1	NA	many	TRBJ2-3	TGTGCCAGCAGCCGTAAATGGCAGGAGATTGGCACAGATACGCAGTATTTT	CASSRKWQEIGTDTQYF
TRBV7-2	NA	few	TRBJ2-5	TGTGCCAGCAGCTTCCCCGGTGCAGAGACCCAGTACTTC	CASSFPGAETQYF
TRBV5-6	NA	NA	TRBJ2-3	TGTGCCAGCAGCTCTTTGGGTCAGGACGGAGATACGCAGTATTTT	CASSSLGQDGDTQYF
TRBV4-3	TRBD1	NA	TRBJ2-7	TGCGCCAGCAGCCAAGAAGCCACAGGGGGCGGGGAGCAGTACTTC	CASSQEATGGGEQYF
TRBV27	NA	many	TRBJ1-6	TGTGCCAGCAGTTTACTAGGGCAGGGCTTTTCACCCCTCCACTTT	CASSLLGQGFSPLHF
TRBV20-1	NA	few	TRBJ2-5	TGCAGTGCTAGAGGGCTTAACCAAGAGACCCAGTACTTC	CSARGLNQETQYF